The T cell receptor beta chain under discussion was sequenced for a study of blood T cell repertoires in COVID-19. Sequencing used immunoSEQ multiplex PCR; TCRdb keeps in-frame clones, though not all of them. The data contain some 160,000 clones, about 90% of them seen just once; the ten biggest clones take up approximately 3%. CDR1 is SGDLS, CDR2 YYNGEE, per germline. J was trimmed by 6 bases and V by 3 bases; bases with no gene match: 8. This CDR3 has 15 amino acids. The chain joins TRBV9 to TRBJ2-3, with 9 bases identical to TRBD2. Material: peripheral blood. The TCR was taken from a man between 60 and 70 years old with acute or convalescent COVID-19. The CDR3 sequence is CASSGMRGGLDTQYF. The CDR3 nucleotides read TGTGCCAGCAGCGGAATGCGGGGGGGCCTTGATACGCAGTATTTT.